This TCR beta chain stems from a study of T cells after yellow fever vaccination. Whole-study results and caveats: Shared CD4/CD8 clonotypes were a small share, likely from convergent recombination. Clones that expanded after primary vaccination mostly reappeared after the booster (roughly 97% CD4, approximately 85% CD8).

With V trimmed by 2 bases and J by 5 bases, 12 bases remained unmatched. The CDR3 has 17 residues. The germline V gene has CDR1 SGDLS and CDR2 YYNGEE. The study made its TCR cDNA through 5'RACE template switching. That step introduced a universal primer site along with UMIs. A single record per CDR3 protein comes from TCRdb applying MiXCR to the 5' RACE reads. The sample has 450,000 to 600,000 distinct CDR3 sequences; about a sixth are singletons. This clonotype was detected ten times or more. What it binds is not known. This TCR was sampled from a man aged 18-30 years who received the YFV17D yellow fever vaccine. The chain uses TRBV9 and TRBJ2-5; 10 bases agree with TRBD2. Sequences were derived from PBMCs, sampled about 5 days after the first yellow fever vaccination. As DNA, the CDR3 is TGTGCCAGCAGCGTGGGGACTAGCGCTAGGACGGATGAGACCCAGTACTTC. It encodes CASSVGTSARTDETQYF.